Below, 13 T cell receptor beta chains from the same sample are listed, as sequenced in a study of T cells in Graves' hyperthyroidism and ophthalmopathy. RNA transcripts gave rise to amplified TCR beta CDR3 regions. First-round RT-PCR of the TCR CDR3 relied on the HTBI primer set. TCRdb re-called the multiplex PCR reads with MiXCR, one entry per CDR3 protein. This sample has about 840,000 distinct CDR3 sequences; around 39% occur once, and the top ten carry about 8.9%. The sequenced sample was blood. These receptors came from a man between 18 and 29 years old with Graves' hyperthyroidism.

This clonotype was detected many times. V usage is TRBV11-2 and J usage is TRBJ2-7; perhaps TRBD1 as D (6 bases). CDR3 length: 12 residues. The germline V gene has CDR1 SGHAT and CDR2 FQNNGV. V lost 6 bases to trimming and J lost 5 bases, with 11 bases between them. This chain's CDR3 is CASSQGSDEQYF. In DNA, the CDR3 is TGTGCCAGCAGTCAGGGGTCTGACGAGCAGTACTTC.

A few counts support this clonotype. The J gene is TRBJ1-5, the V gene TRBV4-1, with TRBD1 identical over 9 bases. Germline-derived CDR1 and CDR2 are MGHRA and YSYEKL. The V and J ends lost 4 bases and 6 bases, in that order; junction bases with no gene match: 10. There are 16 residues in the CDR3. The chain's CDR3 is CASSRSTQGAGQPQHF. CDR3 in DNA: TGCGCCAGCAGCCGGAGTACACAGGGGGCGGGTCAGCCCCAGCATTTT.

This clonotype was observed a few times. V usage is TRBV7-8 and J usage is TRBJ2-5; 7 bases agree with TRBD1. The germline V gene has CDR1 SGHVS and CDR2 FQNEAQ. V shed 7 bases and J 9 bases; nucleotides not matched to a gene: 11. This CDR3 has 13 amino acids. This chain's CDR3 is CASMWTGPPPQYF. The CDR3 DNA is TGTGCCAGCATGTGGACAGGACCTCCGCCCCAGTACTTC.

In its sample, this clonotype was seen many times. The chain carries TRBV29-1 and TRBJ1-3; 9 positions match TRBD1. The CDR3 is 13 residues long. In germline, CDR1 is SQVTM, CDR2 ANQGSEA. The V segment lost 5 bases and the J segment 4 bases; nucleotides outside the gene matches: 3. Written as DNA, the CDR3 is TGCAGCGTTTGGGGACAGGGAGGAAACACCATATATTTT. This gives the protein CSVWGQGGNTIYF.

The chain is built from TRBV19 and TRBJ2-5, with 7 positions matching TRBD1. Germline V gene sequence: CDR1 LNHDA, CDR2 SQIVND (reference sequence). The CDR3 consists of 15 residues. V trimming: 0 bases; J trimming: 2 bases; junction bases outside the gene matches: 3. Written as DNA, the CDR3 is TGTGCCAGTAGTATAGAAGGACAGGCTCAAGAGACCCAGTACTTC. Translation gives CASSIEGQAQETQYF.

The CDR3 sequence: CASGQTLTEAFF. CDR3 sequence (DNA): TGTGCTAGTGGTCAGACACTCACTGAAGCTTTCTTT. V usage is TRBV12-5 and J usage is TRBJ1-1; D is unresolved. Between the trimmed V and J ends, which lost 5 bases and 4 bases, there was a span of 8 bases. The CDR3 consists of 12 residues. Germline CDR1 and CDR2: LGHNT and FRNRAP.

This clonotype has a count of ten or more. This sequence joins TRBV14 and TRBJ2-7, with TRBD2 identical over 7 bases. Germline assignment: CDR1 SGHDN and CDR2 FVKESK. J lost 7 bases, V lost 2 bases, and 5 bases had no gene match. The CDR3 runs to 13 residues. CDR3 loop: CASSQSVGGEQYF. For the CDR3, the DNA is TGTGCCAGCAGCCAATCGGTCGGGGGGGAGCAGTACTTC.

This clonotype was counted ten times or more. J is TRBJ1-5 and V is TRBV9; weak D call: TRBD1 (6 bases). Per the germline V gene, CDR1 is SGDLS and CDR2 is YYNGEE. Trimming pared 3 bases from V and 7 bases from J, leaving 11 bases between. The CDR3 is 13 amino acids. CDR3 nucleotides: TGTGCCAGCAGCGACGAGGGGGAACAGCCCCAGCATTTT. Its protein product is CASSDEGEQPQHF.

The table lists this clonotype with a few counts. The chain recombines TRBV2 with TRBJ1-1; 10 bases fit TRBD1. CDR1 and CDR2 from the germline V gene are SNHLY and FYNNEI. V dropped 0 bases and J dropped 7; count of bases not matched to a gene: 5. This CDR3 region has 15 residues. CDR3 protein: CASSEAPDRGFEAFF. Here the CDR3 DNA reads TGTGCCAGCAGTGAAGCTCCGGACAGGGGGTTTGAAGCTTTCTTT.

V is TRBV19 and J is TRBJ1-6, with D possibly being TRBD1 (5 bases). V was pared by 2 bases and J by 8 bases, with 13 bases between. Germline CDR1 LNHDA, CDR2 SQIVND (reference sequence). This CDR3 is 15 amino acids long. Written as DNA, the CDR3 is TGTGCCAGTAGTATAACGGGGGATGTGTATTCACCCCTCCACTTT. It yields the protein CASSITGDVYSPLHF.

This clonotype occurred a few times. The V gene is TRBV2, the J gene TRBJ1-1; 7 nucleotides agree with TRBD1. The CDR3 extends over 15 amino acids. V gave up 5 bases and J gave up 3 bases; unmatched junction bases: 9. Germline V CDR1 and CDR2: SNHLY, FYNNEI. CDR3 amino acids: CASSRPDRRDTEAFF. The CDR3 region has the DNA TGTGCCAGCAGTCGCCCGGACAGGAGGGACACTGAAGCTTTCTTT.

This chain connects TRBV20-1 to TRBJ1-4, with D perhaps matching TRBD1 (5 bases). The CDR3 consists of 15 residues. Germline lookup yields CDR1 DFQATT and CDR2 SNEGSKA (reference sequence). The V end was cut by 3 bases, the J end by 1 base, with 12 bases between. The CDR3 spells CSARDYRLTNEKLFF. The CDR3 DNA reads TGCAGTGCTAGGGATTACAGGTTAACTAATGAAAAACTGTTTTTT.

This rearrangement joins TRBV20-1 to TRBJ2-7; 9 bases line up with TRBD2. The DNA end is more similar to TRBJ2-5, so the J call may be wrong. The CDR3 totals 13 residues. CDR1 and CDR2 (germline): DFQATT, SNEGSKA (reference sequence). CDR3 bases: TGCAGTGCTAGTGGACTAGCGAAGGAGACCCAGTACTTC. It codes for CSASGLAKETQYF.